The 23 T cell receptor beta chains reported below all come from one sample, sequenced in a study of regulatory T cells in long-lasting Graves disease. Time point meaning: persistent/refractory GD, antithyroid drugs over 5 years with positive TRAb. From PBMCs, RNA was extracted and then used to make the TCR library. According to the study, TCR beta libraries were built with iRepertoire HTBI primers and CDR3-region Arm-PCR. TCRdb re-analysed the multiplex PCR reads in MiXCR, keeping a single row per CDR3 protein. The sample consists of about 450,000 distinct CDR3 sequences, 23% of them appearing once. The sample in question was peripheral blood mononuclear cells (PBMCs), obtained when the disease was refractory, from a patient treated with antithyroid drugs. All receptors come from a female donor with Graves disease.

The rearrangement uses TRBV30 and TRBJ2-7; D is perhaps TRBD1 or TRBD2 (5 bases each). The CDR3 is 13 amino acids. Germline CDR1 is GTSNPN and CDR2 is SVGIG (reference sequence). Trimming pared 0 bases from V and 7 bases from J, leaving 13 bases between. CDR3 protein: CAWSVGTLGEQYF. CDR3 bases: TGTGCCTGGAGTGTAGGGACGTTGGGAGAGCAGTACTTC.

The genes are TRBV6-1 and TRBJ2-2; the D call may be TRBD1 or TRBD2 (5 bases each). From germline, CDR1 is MNHNS and CDR2 SASEGT. There are 13 residues in the CDR3. The germline V and J ends were trimmed by 5 bases and 4 bases, with 8 bases remaining between them. CDR3 residues: CASSPGRTGELFF. Written as DNA, the CDR3 is TGTGCCAGCAGTCCGGGACGCACCGGGGAGCTGTTTTTT.

This clonotype turned up a few times. V and J are TRBV20-1 and TRBJ1-5; a possible D gene is TRBD1 (6 bases). The germline V gene has CDR1 DFQATT and CDR2 SNEGSKA (reference sequence). This CDR3 comprises 13 residues. V was trimmed by 6 bases and J by 7 bases, leaving 16 bases between them. The CDR3 loop reads CSANQGIAQPQHF. The CDR3 DNA reads TGCAGTGCGAATCAGGGGATTGCGCAGCCCCAGCATTTT.

The chain joins TRBV19 to TRBJ1-2; no clear D gene. Germline V gene data show CDR1 as LNHDA and CDR2 as SQIVND (reference sequence). The length of the CDR3 is 11 residues. V was trimmed by 0 bases and J by 11 bases, leaving 7 bases between them. The chain's CDR3 is CASSIDLLYTF. CDR3 DNA: TGTGCCAGTAGTATAGATCTACTATACACCTTC.

This clonotype was counted only a few times. The CDR3 coding sequence is TGCGCCAGCAGCAGGACTAGGGTCAACGAGCAGTACTTC. This gives the protein CASSRTRVNEQYF. V and J are TRBV5-1 and TRBJ2-7, with 7 bases lining up with TRBD2. V gave up 4 bases and J gave up 5 bases; unmatched junction bases: 6. Germline CDR1 and CDR2: SGHRS and YFSETQ. The CDR3 has 13 residues. Complete variable domain (other parts from reference TRBV5-1 and TRBJ2-7): KAGVTQTPRYLIKTRGQQVTLSCSPISGHRSVSWYQQTPGQGLQFLFEYFSETQRNKGNFPGRFSGRQFSNSRSEMNVSTLELGDSALYLCASSRTRVNEQYFGPGTRLTVT.

With respect to this clonotype: A much larger clone differs from this one at a single base, so this may be a read error. V gene TRBV7-3 combines with J gene TRBJ1-2; D call uncertain. From germline, CDR1 is SGHTA and CDR2 FQGTGA. V was cut by 1 base and J by 4 bases, with 28 bases left in between. The CDR3 length is 20 residues. The CDR3 nucleotides are TGTGCCAGCAGCTTAATTCGCTCCGTTTGGGCACTCAAGGCTAGCTATGGCTACACCTTC. Translating it yields CASSLIRSVWALKASYGYTF.

The sample holds a few counts of this clonotype. CDR3 residues: CSARDAGPINTGELFF. DNA for the CDR3: TGCAGTGCTAGAGATGCAGGCCCCATTAACACCGGGGAGCTGTTTTTT. This chain joins TRBV20-1 and TRBJ2-2; D remains unclear. The CDR3 runs to 16 residues. From germline, CDR1 is DFQATT and CDR2 SNEGSKA (reference sequence). Trimming shortened V by 0 bases and J by 2 bases, and 13 bases separated the two germline ends.

This clonotype has at least ten counts. In DNA form, the CDR3 reads TGTGCCAGCAGACCCGACAGGGGGGAACGGAATTCACCCCTCCACTTT. Encoded protein: CASRPDRGERNSPLHF. The gene calls are TRBV28 and TRBJ1-6, with 9 bases lining up with TRBD1. This CDR3 region has 16 residues. Germline values: CDR1 MDHEN, CDR2 SYDVKM. The V gene end was trimmed by 6 bases and the J gene end by 7 bases; junction bases not matched to a gene: 10.

The chain employs TRBV5-8 and TRBJ1-1; the D is unclear. The CDR3 has 12 amino acids. V lost 2 bases, J lost 7 bases, and 9 bases lay in between. CDR1 SGHTS and CDR2 YDEGEE come from the germline V gene. The CDR3, as DNA: TGTGCCAGCAGCTTCACCGGGAATGAAGCTTTCTTT. It translates to CASSFTGNEAFF.

This clonotype was seen once. This chain uses TRBV19 with TRBJ1-1; TRBD1 might be the D (6 bases). The CDR3 spans 14 residues. Germline V gene lookup returns CDR1 LNHDA and CDR2 SQIVND (reference sequence). Trimming stripped 2 bases from V and 3 bases from J, with 10 bases between. The CDR3 DNA follows: TGTGCCAGTAGTATAACGGGGGCGTACACTGAAGCTTTCTTT. Its protein is CASSITGAYTEAFF. Using reference TRBV19 and TRBJ1-1 for the parts outside the CDR3, the full variable domain is DGGITQSPKYLFRKEGQNVTLSCEQNLNHDAMYWYRQDPGQGLRLIYYSQIVNDFQKGDIAEGYSVSREKKESFPLTVTSAQKNPTAFYLCASSITGAYTEAFFGQGTRLTVV.

The rearrangement links TRBV5-1 to TRBJ2-7; D is possibly TRBD1 (6 bases). The CDR3 sequence is 11 residues long. The germline V and J ends were trimmed by 6 bases and 6 bases, with 10 bases remaining between them. Per germline, CDR1 SGHRS and CDR2 YFSETQ. CDR3 DNA sequence: TGCGCCAGCATCCAGGGGACCGAGCAGTACTTC. Translating gives CASIQGTEQYF.

This clonotype turned up a few times. This chain joins TRBV3-1 and TRBJ2-6; D possibly corresponds to TRBD1 (6 bases). Germline lookup yields CDR1 LGHDT and CDR2 YNNKEL (reference sequence). The V gene lost 4 bases and the J gene lost 4 bases, with 11 bases spanning the gap. This CDR3 comprises 15 residues. CDR3 region: CASSLRTAGANVLTF. Written as DNA, the CDR3 is TGTGCCAGCAGCCTCCGGACAGCGGGGGCCAACGTCCTGACTTTC.

This chain links TRBV24-1 with TRBJ1-5; D gene ambiguous. CDR3 size: 15 residues. Germline V gives CDR1 KGHDR, CDR2 SFDVKD. The V end lost 3 bases, the J end lost 5 bases, and 13 bases lay between the germline ends. The DNA of the CDR3 is TGTGCCACCAGTGATGGTCCCCAAGACCATCAGCCCCAGCATTTT. Its translation: CATSDGPQDHQPQHF.

This clonotype was seen only a few times. V usage is TRBV29-1 and J usage is TRBJ2-5; no firm D call. The germline CDR1 and CDR2 sequences are SQVTM and ANQGSEA. V shed 3 bases and J shed 5 bases, with 4 bases lying between them. The CDR3 runs to 10 residues. The CDR3 nucleotides read TGCAGCGTTGATCATGAGACCCAGTACTTC. Translating it yields CSVDHETQYF. The full variable domain, rest sourced from reference TRBV29-1 and TRBJ2-5, is SAVISQKPSRDICQRGTSLTIQCQVDSQVTMMFWYRQQPGQSLTLIATANQGSEATYESGFVIDKFPISRPNLTFSTLTVSNMSPEDSSIYLCSVDHETQYFGPGTRLLVL.

This clonotype was seen more than once but under ten times. The chain combines TRBV18 with TRBJ1-1; 9 bases fit TRBD1. V dropped 3 bases and J dropped 9; count of bases not matched to a gene: 11. Germline values: CDR1 KGHSH, CDR2 LQKENI. The CDR3 covers 15 residues. Here the CDR3 DNA reads TGTGCCAGCTCACCCATACCGGGACAGGGAGGAAAAGCTTTCTTT. Amino acid sequence: CASSPIPGQGGKAFF.

The V gene is TRBV10-3, the J gene TRBJ2-6; 7 bases map to TRBD1. J lost 0 bases, V lost 7 bases, and 12 bases had no gene match. The CDR3 totals 18 residues. Looked up from germline, CDR1 is ENHRY and CDR2 is SYGVKD. For the CDR3, the DNA is TGTGCCATCACTAAGGGGGCAACCTCCCCCTCTGGGGCCAACGTCCTGACTTTC. Its protein is CAITKGATSPSGANVLTF.

This sequence joins TRBV12-3 or TRBV12-4 and TRBJ1-1, with 9 bases fitting TRBD1. The CDR3 contains 17 residues. J lost 2 bases, V lost 10 bases, and 17 bases had no gene match. Written as DNA, the CDR3 is TGTGCCATCAGCGCAACAGGGGGCGCGTTGAAAAACACTGAAGCTTTCTTT. This translates into CAISATGGALKNTEAFF.

This clonotype was observed many times. CDR3 DNA sequence: TGTGCCAGCAGCCGATGGACAGGGGGCACGGGTGAGCAGTTCTTC. The encoded protein is CASSRWTGGTGEQFF. This rearrangement joins TRBV7-3 to TRBJ2-1, with 11 bases aligning to TRBD1. CDR3 size: 15 residues. The germline V gene has CDR1 SGHTA and CDR2 FQGTGA. The ends lost 5 bases at V and 9 bases at J; junction bases unmatched: 9.

This rearrangement joins TRBV29-1 to TRBJ1-2; D gene ambiguous. Trimming stripped 2 bases from V and 13 bases from J, with 23 bases between. Germline V lookup: CDR1 SQVTM, CDR2 ANQGSEA. The CDR3 totals 14 residues. The CDR3 bases are TGCAGCGTTGAATTAAGAGCCTCGACCTACTCGTCCACCTTC. Its translation: CSVELRASTYSSTF.

This clonotype was seen at least ten times. The genes are TRBV28 and TRBJ1-1; D not resolved. The CDR3 is 14 residues long. V dropped 6 bases and J dropped 6 bases, with 17 bases sitting between them. CDR1 and CDR2 (germline): MDHEN, SYDVKM. The CDR3 DNA follows: TGTGCCAGCAGCTTAACCTCCGCCGCGGCTGAAGCTTTCTTT. Translating gives CASSLTSAAAEAFF.

This clonotype was recorded at least ten times. J is TRBJ2-7 and V is TRBV20-1, with TRBD2 identical over 8 bases. Germline CDR1 is DFQATT and CDR2 is SNEGSKA (reference sequence). This CDR3 has 15 amino acids. The V gene end was trimmed by 6 bases and the J gene end by 4 bases; junction bases not matched to a gene: 14. CDR3 sequence (DNA): TGCAGTGCAAACCTTAGGACTAGCCCGCCTTACGAGCAGTACTTC. Residues: CSANLRTSPPYEQYF.

The rearrangement joins TRBV2 to TRBJ2-3, with 7 bases matching TRBD1. Germline CDR1 SNHLY, CDR2 FYNNEI. CDR3 length equals 15 residues. V was pared by 4 bases and J by 3 bases, with 7 bases of the junction left unmatched. CDR3 DNA sequence: TGTGCCAGCAGTGTCCAGGGGGTGGGGACAGATACGCAGTATTTT. Protein: CASSVQGVGTDTQYF.

There are many counts of this clonotype. The CDR3 loop reads CASTYRVDGYTF. The CDR3 DNA reads as TGTGCCAGCACCTACAGGGTAGATGGCTACACCTTC. The V gene is TRBV28, the J gene TRBJ1-2; TRBD1 might be the D (6 bases). The CDR3 length is 12 residues. Trimming pared 7 bases from V and 6 bases from J, leaving 12 bases between. Germline assignment: CDR1 MDHEN and CDR2 SYDVKM.